Following are 8 T cell receptor beta chains from one sample sequenced in a study of T-cell memory formation after mild COVID-19 (dated by TCRdb to the early 2020s). Library generation was performed with 5' RACE. Sequencing was carried out with an Illumina NovaSeq 6000. TCRdb cleaned the public reads at Q25 with fastp, built clones with MiXCR and kept in-frame beta chains. Rows with a matching CDR3 protein are joined into one entry that keeps the most common DNA and genes. This sample gives 350,000 to 500,000 distinct CDR3 sequences in total; 20% to 30% of them show up just once. The ten largest clones capture about an eighth of the sample. The sequenced sample consisted of PBMCs or a T cell subset sorted from them (not recorded which). The receptors shown here come from an adult woman who had mild COVID-19 (a few samples of this study predate the infection). The sample titles of this study are shuffled in the database, so cell type and time point are left out; the donor was told from shared clones.

Of note for this clonotype: At one end, the junction sequence differs from germline, possibly due to a read error. CDR3 region: CSSSAPWTGPNTEAFF. DNA of the CDR3: TGTTCCAGCAGCGCTCCTTGGACAGGGCCCAACACTGAAGCTTTCTTT. J is TRBJ1-1 and V is TRBV7-9, with 8 nucleotides matching TRBD1. Germline V CDR1 and CDR2: SEHNR, FQNEAQ (reference sequence). The CDR3 length is 16 residues.

V usage is TRBV5-1 and J usage is TRBJ2-7; 9 nucleotides match TRBD1. The germline gives CDR1 SGHRS, CDR2 YFSETQ. The CDR3 contains 14 residues. J lost 5 bases, V lost 6 bases, and 9 bases had no gene match. CDR3 nucleotide sequence: TGCGCCAGCAACTCCCGGACAGGGGCCAACGAGCAGTACTTC. This encodes CASNSRTGANEQYF.

This clonotype was seen only once. This chain uses TRBV9 with TRBJ2-2, with TRBD1 matching over 9 bases. The germline CDR1 and CDR2 sequences are SGDLS and YYNGEE. The junction had 6 bases not matched to a gene; V was cut back by 5 bases and J by 7 bases. The CDR3 contains 14 residues. The DNA for the CDR3 is TGTGCCAGCAGTGCGGACAGGGGCGGCGGGGAGCTGTTTTTT. Its translation: CASSADRGGGELFF.

This clonotype was counted a few times. This chain connects TRBV12-3 or TRBV12-4 to TRBJ2-3, with 9 bases matching TRBD2. Trimming took 5 bases from V and 2 from J; bases not matched to a gene: 8. This CDR3 region has 16 residues. The CDR3 is CASSPILAGLTDTQYF. CDR3 coding DNA: TGTGCCAGCAGTCCAATCCTAGCGGGACTCACAGATACGCAGTATTTT.

V gene TRBV6-5 combines with J gene TRBJ1-1; no reliable D call. The V end lost 0 bases, the J end lost 0 bases, and 5 bases lay between the germline ends. CDR1 MNHEY and CDR2 SVGAGI come from the germline V gene. The CDR3 contains 14 residues. The CDR3 protein is CASSYSRVNTEAFF. The CDR3 DNA reads TGTGCCAGCAGTTACTCTCGGGTGAACACTGAAGCTTTCTTT.

The chain employs TRBV7-3 and TRBJ2-1, with 13 positions matching TRBD2. This CDR3 contains 15 residues. With 6 bases clipped from V and 8 bases from J, the junction kept 7 bases outside the gene matches. Per germline, CDR1 SGHTA and CDR2 FQGTGA. CDR3 sequence reads: CASRLAGGLGYEQFF. The CDR3 coding sequence is TGTGCCAGCAGACTAGCGGGGGGGCTCGGATATGAGCAGTTCTTC.

This clonotype was picked up many times. The chain links TRBV12-3 or TRBV12-4 to TRBJ2-7; 9 nucleotides line up with TRBD2. Germline trimming cut 5 bases from V and 0 bases from J; bases unmatched to any gene: 5. This CDR3 spans 15 amino acids. CDR3 DNA sequence: TGTGCCAGCAGTCCAATAGCGGGGGACTCCTACGAGCAGTACTTC. Protein sequence: CASSPIAGDSYEQYF.

V and J are TRBV4-3 and TRBJ2-7, with a possible D match to TRBD1 (6 bases). The CDR3 is 16 amino acids. Trimming shortened V by 0 bases and J by 0 bases, and 12 bases separated the two germline ends. The germline V gene encodes CDR1 LGHNA and CDR2 YSLEER. CDR3 in amino acids: CASSQDHGGDSYEQYF. CDR3 bases: TGCGCCAGCAGCCAAGATCATGGGGGCGACTCCTACGAGCAGTACTTC.